These T cell receptor beta chains were read from a single sample in a study of blood T cell repertoires in COVID-19. TCRdb keeps only in-frame clones here, not all; method: immunoSEQ multiplex PCR. The data hold roughly 160,000 clones, with 79% observed a single time. Sequences were obtained from PBMCs or T cells enriched from blood (not recorded which). The source is a woman aged 70-85 years in a cohort exposed to, infected with or recovered from COVID-19 (not recorded which). The CDR3 runs from the conserved cysteine through the conserved F or W. The order of the fields is CDR3 DNA, CDR3 protein, D gene, V gene, J gene, clone size. A D gene is named only where the DNA matches it firmly. Rows give clone size only sometimes, using once, few, many, or a class for an expanded clone.

cdr3_nt: TGTGCCAGCAGCCGCGCTACAGGGGGAAGAGTCTATGGCTACACCTTC; cdr3_aa: CASSRATGGRVYGYTF; d_call: TRBD1; v_call: TRBV6-2/TRBV6-3; j_call: TRBJ1-2; clone_size: .
cdr3_nt: TGTGCCACCAGTGACCCTATAGCGAAAAGCTCCTACAATGAGCAGTTCTTC; cdr3_aa: CATSDPIAKSSYNEQFF; d_call: .; v_call: TRBV24-1; j_call: TRBJ2-1; clone_size: .
cdr3_nt: TGCGCCAGCAGTGAGCGGGTACTGGGCGAGCAGTACTTC; cdr3_aa: CASSERVLGEQYF; d_call: .; v_call: TRBV10-1; j_call: TRBJ2-7; clone_size: many
cdr3_nt: TGTGCCAGCAGATCAGGACCCGACGGGAAAAATTTT; cdr3_aa: CASRSGPDGKNF; d_call: .; v_call: TRBV28; j_call: TRBJ1-5; clone_size: .
cdr3_nt: TGCAGCGGCGGACAGTTAAACACTGAAGCTTTCTTT; cdr3_aa: CSGGQLNTEAFF; d_call: .; v_call: TRBV29-1; j_call: TRBJ1-1; clone_size: .
cdr3_nt: TGTGCTAGTGGTGGGGTTGGGAGACCATACAATGAGCAGTTCTTC; cdr3_aa: CASGGVGRPYNEQFF; d_call: .; v_call: TRBV12-5; j_call: TRBJ2-1; clone_size: many
cdr3_nt: TGTGCCAGCAGCCAAGGGGGACAGGGCTCATATGGCTACACCTTC; cdr3_aa: CASSQGGQGSYGYTF; d_call: TRBD1; v_call: TRBV14; j_call: TRBJ1-2; clone_size: .
cdr3_nt: TGTGCCAGCACCCTACAGGGACTAGCGGGAGAAGAGCAGTACTTC; cdr3_aa: CASTLQGLAGEEQYF; d_call: TRBD2; v_call: TRBV9; j_call: TRBJ2-7; clone_size: .
cdr3_nt: TGTGCCAGCAGTGATCGGCGGCAGTATAATTCACCCCTCCACTTT; cdr3_aa: CASSDRRQYNSPLHF; d_call: .; v_call: TRBV2; j_call: TRBJ1-6; clone_size: .
cdr3_nt: TGTGCCACCAGTGATTTCGTAGCGGGTAGCACAGATACGCAGTATTTT; cdr3_aa: CATSDFVAGSTDTQYF; d_call: TRBD2; v_call: TRBV24-1; j_call: TRBJ2-3; clone_size: .
cdr3_nt: TGCAGTGCTAGTGTAACCTGGGGGGGGGTTGATGAGACCCAGTACTTC; cdr3_aa: CSASVTWGGVDETQYF; d_call: TRBD2; v_call: TRBV20-1; j_call: TRBJ2-5; clone_size: .
cdr3_nt: TGTGCCAGCAGGCCCCTAGCGGGAGTAACCGGGGAGCTGTTTTTT; cdr3_aa: CASRPLAGVTGELFF; d_call: TRBD2; v_call: TRBV27; j_call: TRBJ2-2; clone_size: once
cdr3_nt: TGTGCCAGCAGCCCTGGACTAGCGGGAGTCAATGAGCAGTTCTTC; cdr3_aa: CASSPGLAGVNEQFF; d_call: TRBD2; v_call: TRBV7-6; j_call: TRBJ2-1; clone_size: .
cdr3_nt: TGTGCCTGGGGGGGTAGGCGCGGGCGGCGCCACGAGCAGTACTTC; cdr3_aa: CAWGGRRGRRHEQYF; d_call: .; v_call: TRBV30; j_call: TRBJ2-7; clone_size: .
cdr3_nt: TGTGCCAGCAGCTTAGGGCCCCATAACACTGAAGCTTTCTTT; cdr3_aa: CASSLGPHNTEAFF; d_call: .; v_call: TRBV7-8; j_call: TRBJ1-1; clone_size: .
cdr3_nt: TGCAGCGTTGGGGCGGATCATTCGGGGGGGACCCAGTACTTC; cdr3_aa: CSVGADHSGGTQYF; d_call: TRBD2; v_call: TRBV29-1; j_call: TRBJ2-5; clone_size: .
cdr3_nt: TGTGCCAGAGGACTACCAGATACGCAGTATTTT; cdr3_aa: CARGLPDTQYF; d_call: .; v_call: TRBV30; j_call: TRBJ2-3; clone_size: .
cdr3_nt: TGCGCCAGCAGTGACGGCTACGAGCAGTACTTC; cdr3_aa: CASSDGYEQYF; d_call: .; v_call: TRBV10-1; j_call: TRBJ2-7; clone_size: .
cdr3_nt: TGTGCCAGCGCCTCTAAGGGGAGGACTAATGAAAAACTGTTTTTT; cdr3_aa: CASASKGRTNEKLFF; d_call: .; v_call: TRBV27; j_call: TRBJ1-4; clone_size: .
cdr3_nt: TGTGCCAGCACCCACGGTCCGGGCTATGGCTACACCTTC; cdr3_aa: CASTHGPGYGYTF; d_call: .; v_call: TRBV28; j_call: TRBJ1-2; clone_size: .
cdr3_nt: TGCAGTGCTAGTAGCAGGGCAACTAATGAAAAACTGTTTTTT; cdr3_aa: CSASSRATNEKLFF; d_call: .; v_call: TRBV20-1; j_call: TRBJ1-4; clone_size: .
cdr3_nt: TGTGCCACCAGTGTGCGGGGTCCCTCCTACAATGAGCAGTTCTTC; cdr3_aa: CATSVRGPSYNEQFF; d_call: .; v_call: TRBV24-1; j_call: TRBJ2-1; clone_size: .
cdr3_nt: TGTGCCAGCAGTCAGGGGGGCTACAATGAGCAGTTCTTC; cdr3_aa: CASSQGGYNEQFF; d_call: .; v_call: TRBV5-4; j_call: TRBJ2-1; clone_size: .
cdr3_nt: TGTGCCAGCAGTTCACACGGGGAGCTGTTTTTT; cdr3_aa: CASSSHGELFF; d_call: .; v_call: TRBV28; j_call: TRBJ2-2; clone_size: .
cdr3_nt: TGTGCCAGCAGCCGACCGGGGACTAGCGGGCTTACAGATACGCAGTATTTT; cdr3_aa: CASSRPGTSGLTDTQYF; d_call: TRBD2; v_call: TRBV5-8; j_call: TRBJ2-3; clone_size: .
cdr3_nt: TGTGCCAGCAGCTTCCTCCTTGGCCCCAATGAAAAACTGTTTTTT; cdr3_aa: CASSFLLGPNEKLFF; d_call: .; v_call: TRBV7-9; j_call: TRBJ1-4; clone_size: .
cdr3_nt: TGTGCCACCCGGGACAGGGAAAGATACGAGCAGTACTTC; cdr3_aa: CATRDRERYEQYF; d_call: TRBD1; v_call: TRBV27; j_call: TRBJ2-7; clone_size: .
cdr3_nt: TGTGCCACCAGTGATCCCGGACAGGGCACCGGGGAGCTGTTTTTT; cdr3_aa: CATSDPGQGTGELFF; d_call: TRBD1; v_call: TRBV24-1; j_call: TRBJ2-2; clone_size: .
cdr3_nt: TGTGCCAGCTCACGGCCGGGACAGGGCTACGAGCAGTACTTC; cdr3_aa: CASSRPGQGYEQYF; d_call: TRBD1; v_call: TRBV18; j_call: TRBJ2-7; clone_size: .
cdr3_nt: TGTGCCAGCAGCCCTACAGGGGTAAGAGCTGGCTACACCTTC; cdr3_aa: CASSPTGVRAGYTF; d_call: TRBD1; v_call: TRBV3-1/TRBV3-2; j_call: TRBJ1-2; clone_size: .
cdr3_nt: TGTGCCAGCAGCCATCCCTTCACATTTGTATCCTACGAGCAGTACTTC; cdr3_aa: CASSHPFTFVSYEQYF; d_call: .; v_call: TRBV11-3; j_call: TRBJ2-7; clone_size: .
cdr3_nt: TGTGCCACCAGCAGAGAGACTAGCGGGAAGGGATACGAGCAGTACTTC; cdr3_aa: CATSRETSGKGYEQYF; d_call: TRBD2; v_call: TRBV15; j_call: TRBJ2-7; clone_size: .
cdr3_nt: TGCGCCAGCAGCCCTAGCGGAGCCCAGGGGTCTGAGCAGTTCTTC; cdr3_aa: CASSPSGAQGSEQFF; d_call: .; v_call: TRBV5-1; j_call: TRBJ2-1; clone_size: .
cdr3_nt: TGTGCCAGCAGTCAGGACAGGGGACCTTACGAGCAGTACTTC; cdr3_aa: CASSQDRGPYEQYF; d_call: TRBD1; v_call: TRBV2; j_call: TRBJ2-7; clone_size: .
cdr3_nt: TGTGCCAGCAGCGGGGGGAACGAGCAGTACTTC; cdr3_aa: CASSGGNEQYF; d_call: TRBD2; v_call: TRBV25-1; j_call: TRBJ2-7; clone_size: .
cdr3_nt: TGTGCCAGCAGTTCGGGACAGGGCCCAGATACGCAGTATTTT; cdr3_aa: CASSSGQGPDTQYF; d_call: TRBD1; v_call: TRBV2; j_call: TRBJ2-3; clone_size: .
cdr3_nt: TGTGCCAGTAGGACCCCAAAGACAGGGGGAGACACTGAAGCTTTCTTT; cdr3_aa: CASRTPKTGGDTEAFF; d_call: TRBD1; v_call: TRBV4-2; j_call: TRBJ1-1; clone_size: .
cdr3_nt: TGTGCCAGCAGCCAAGTCCTTAGCGGGAGCGTTGAGCAGTTCTTC; cdr3_aa: CASSQVLSGSVEQFF; d_call: TRBD2; v_call: TRBV3-1/TRBV3-2; j_call: TRBJ2-1; clone_size: .
cdr3_nt: TGTGCCAGCAGCTTAAGCTCCGAAGAGACCCAGTACTTC; cdr3_aa: CASSLSSEETQYF; d_call: .; v_call: TRBV11-3; j_call: TRBJ2-5; clone_size: .
cdr3_nt: TGTGCCAGCTCACTAGGGGGAAGCTCTGGAAACACCATATATTTT; cdr3_aa: CASSLGGSSGNTIYF; d_call: .; v_call: TRBV18; j_call: TRBJ1-3; clone_size: once
cdr3_nt: TGTGCCAGCAGCCGGGGTTTCGGGTCGAACACTGAAGCTTTCTTT; cdr3_aa: CASSRGFGSNTEAFF; d_call: .; v_call: TRBV5-4; j_call: TRBJ1-1; clone_size: .
cdr3_nt: TGTGCCAGCTCACTGGACTCCTTCGGGGCTGGAAACACCATATATTTT; cdr3_aa: CASSLDSFGAGNTIYF; d_call: .; v_call: TRBV18; j_call: TRBJ1-3; clone_size: .
cdr3_nt: TGTGCCAGCAGTTACACCGGGACAGGGGTGCCACTCTATAATTCACCCCTCCACTTT; cdr3_aa: CASSYTGTGVPLYNSPLHF; d_call: TRBD1; v_call: TRBV6-2/TRBV6-3; j_call: TRBJ1-6; clone_size: .
cdr3_nt: TGTGCCAGCAGCCCCCATCGGACTAGCGGGAGGGCCTTAGAGCAGTTCTTC; cdr3_aa: CASSPHRTSGRALEQFF; d_call: TRBD2; v_call: TRBV7-8; j_call: TRBJ2-1; clone_size: .
cdr3_nt: TGTGCCATCAGGACGGAGGGAGGGTATGGCTACACCTTC; cdr3_aa: CAIRTEGGYGYTF; d_call: .; v_call: TRBV10-3; j_call: TRBJ1-2; clone_size: .
cdr3_nt: TGTGCCAGTAGTAGCCAGGGGAACACTGAAGCTTTCTTT; cdr3_aa: CASSSQGNTEAFF; d_call: .; v_call: TRBV19; j_call: TRBJ1-1; clone_size: .
cdr3_nt: TGTGCCAGCAGCTTGAACAGGGGCCTACGGGATGAGCAGTTCTTC; cdr3_aa: CASSLNRGLRDEQFF; d_call: TRBD1; v_call: TRBV7-9; j_call: TRBJ2-1; clone_size: .